The 18 T cell receptor beta chains presented below share a single source sample, sequenced in a study of Siglec-9 on CD8 T cells in melanoma. TCRdb keeps only in-frame clones here, not all; method: immunoSEQ multiplex PCR. The table records about 36,000 clones, 65% to 85% of them present only once. Sequenced: Siglec-9- CD8+ T cells sorted from blood. These receptors originate from a human donor in good health.

The chain employs TRBV6-1 and TRBJ2-7; 9 nucleotides agree with TRBD1. V lost 3 bases to trimming and J lost 4 bases; unmatched junction nucleotides: 4. CDR1 MNHNS and CDR2 SASEGT come from the germline V gene. This CDR3 contains 14 residues. CDR3 nucleotide sequence: TGTGCCAGCAGTGACGGGACAGGGAGATACGAGCAGTACTTC. Residues: CASSDGTGRYEQYF.

The chain has TRBV10-1 and TRBJ1-1; 8 nucleotides agree with TRBD1. The length of the CDR3 is 14 residues. V shed 5 bases and J 2 bases; nucleotides not matched to a gene: 4. CDR1 WNHNN and CDR2 SYGVQD come from the germline V gene (reference sequence). The CDR3 DNA follows: TGCGCCAGCAGTCAGACAGGGGATAACACTGAAGCTTTCTTT. This translates into CASSQTGDNTEAFF.

The chain uses TRBV2 and TRBJ1-1; D might be TRBD1 (5 bases). The V end was cut by 6 bases, the J end by 5 bases, with 16 bases between. CDR1 and CDR2 (germline): SNHLY, FYNNEI. CDR3 length equals 14 residues. CDR3 bases: TGTGCCAGCAGCCTCGGGCCCGGGGGAACTGAAGCTTTCTTT. Protein product: CASSLGPGGTEAFF.

As to this clone: Additional DNA sequences in this sample encode the identical CDR3. The chain recombines TRBV19 with TRBJ2-3, with TRBD2 as a possible D gene (6 bases). V dropped 3 bases and J dropped 3 bases, with 7 bases sitting between them. CDR3 length: 13 amino acids. From germline, CDR1 is LNHDA and CDR2 SQIVND (reference sequence). CDR3 sequence: CASSIGGTDTQYF. CDR3 bases: TGTGCCAGTAGTATTGGGGGGACAGATACGCAGTATTTT. Full variable domain (missing parts from reference TRBV19 and TRBJ2-3): DGGITQSPKYLFRKEGQNVTLSCEQNLNHDAMYWYRQDPGQGLRLIYYSQIVNDFQKGDIAEGYSVSREKKESFPLTVTSAQKNPTAFYLCASSIGGTDTQYFGPGTRLTVL.

In its sample, this clone was seen once. This chain joins TRBV30 and TRBJ2-7; the D call may be TRBD1 or TRBD2 (5 bases each). With 1 base removed from V and 7 bases from J, the gap between germline ends came to 20 bases. This CDR3 has 15 residues. Germline CDR1 reads GTSNPN; CDR2 reads SVGIG (reference sequence). CDR3 loop: CAWSGLSGTRGEQYF. The CDR3 DNA is TGTGCCTGGAGTGGGTTGTCGGGGACCCGCGGGGAGCAGTACTTC.

This chain joins TRBV19 and TRBJ2-2; D may be TRBD2 (5 bases). The CDR3 loop spans 15 amino acids. Germline-derived CDR1 and CDR2 are LNHDA and SQIVND (reference sequence). V lost 7 bases and J 4 bases, leaving 16 bases between the germline ends. CDR3 nucleotide sequence: TGTGCCAGTATCCCCGGACTGGAAAGCACCGGGGAGCTGTTTTTT. This codes for CASIPGLESTGELFF.

The J gene is TRBJ2-3, the V gene TRBV15, with D hard to call. The germline V and J ends were trimmed by 0 bases and 2 bases, with 6 bases remaining between them. Germline V gene lookup returns CDR1 LNHNV and CDR2 YYDKDF (reference sequence). The CDR3 runs 14 residues. CDR3 protein: CATSRDGLTDTQYF. CDR3 nucleotide sequence: TGTGCCACCAGCAGAGATGGGCTCACAGATACGCAGTATTTT.

This clone turned up a few times. V and J are TRBV19 and TRBJ1-5; TRBD1 matches 8 bases. The J segment lost 5 bases and the V segment lost 5 bases, leaving 8 bases of the junction unmatched. The CDR3 has 15 amino acids. Germline V gives CDR1 LNHDA, CDR2 SQIVND (reference sequence). The CDR3 DNA follows: TGTGCCAGTAGTCTCGGGACAGGTAGGCATCAGCCCCAGCATTTT. This sequence encodes CASSLGTGRHQPQHF. The full variable domain, with the rest looked up from reference TRBV19 and TRBJ1-5, is DGGITQSPKYLFRKEGQNVTLSCEQNLNHDAMYWYRQDPGQGLRLIYYSQIVNDFQKGDIAEGYSVSREKKESFPLTVTSAQKNPTAFYLCASSLGTGRHQPQHFGDGTRLSIL.

This chain uses TRBV10-1 with TRBJ2-1, with D possibly called TRBD1 or TRBD2 (5 bases each). The germline V gene has CDR1 WNHNN and CDR2 SYGVQD (reference sequence). Trimming stripped 4 bases from V and 2 bases from J, with 9 bases between. The CDR3 is 14 amino acids. The chain's CDR3 is CASSARDPYNEQFF. The DNA of the CDR3 is TGCGCCAGCAGTGCCAGGGACCCCTACAATGAGCAGTTCTTC.

The J gene is TRBJ1-2, the V gene TRBV6-5; 10 bases map to TRBD1. V dropped 4 bases and J dropped 5; count of bases not matched to a gene: 10. The V gene's germline CDR1 is MNHEY and CDR2 SVGAGI. The CDR3 has 16 amino acids. The CDR3 nucleotides read TGTGCCAGCAGTTCTGGACAGGGGGTACTTAGTTATGGCTACACCTTC. Translation: CASSSGQGVLSYGYTF.

V gene TRBV2 combines with J gene TRBJ2-7, with TRBD1 identical over 9 bases. This CDR3 region has 15 residues. CDR1 and CDR2 (germline): SNHLY, FYNNEI. V was clipped by 3 bases and J by 2 bases; unmatched bases: 5. CDR3 sequence reads: CASSEATGGPYEQYF. In DNA form, the CDR3 reads TGTGCCAGCAGTGAGGCGACAGGGGGACCCTACGAGCAGTACTTC.

CDR3 sequence reads: CASSEEGVWDNEQFF. The CDR3 nucleotides read TGTGCCAGCAGTGAAGAGGGGGTTTGGGACAATGAGCAGTTCTTC. V usage is TRBV6-1 and J usage is TRBJ2-1, with D possibly matching TRBD1 (6 bases). There are 15 residues in the CDR3. Germline CDR1 is MNHNS and CDR2 is SASEGT. V lost 1 base to trimming and J lost 5 bases, with 12 bases between them.

The chain uses TRBV28 and TRBJ2-2; 8 bases are a match to TRBD2. V gave up 5 bases and J gave up 5 bases; unmatched junction bases: 7. The CDR3 contains 15 residues. Germline V gene data show CDR1 as MDHEN and CDR2 as SYDVKM. CDR3 coding DNA: TGTGCCAGCAGTCCCGAGCGGGAGTTAACCGGGGAGCTGTTTTTT. It translates to CASSPERELTGELFF.

This clone was counted between two and nine times. The genes are TRBV7-9 and TRBJ1-5; D call uncertain. The germline gives CDR1 SEHNR, CDR2 FQNEAQ (reference sequence). This CDR3 contains 11 residues. The ends were cut back, 4 bases at V and 5 bases at J, with 3 bases in the middle. In DNA form, the CDR3 reads TGTGCCAGCAGCTGGGATCAGCCCCAGCATTTT. Protein: CASSWDQPQHF.

The chain carries TRBV30 and TRBJ1-4; D not certain. CDR3 length equals 14 residues. The germline gives CDR1 GTSNPN, CDR2 SVGIG (reference sequence). The ends were cut back, 6 bases at V and 2 bases at J, with 13 bases in the middle. CDR3 bases: TGTGCCTGTCAAGATTGGGGTACTAATGAAAAACTGTTTTTT. It specifies CACQDWGTNEKLFF. Variable domain in full (rest from reference TRBV30 and TRBJ1-4): SQTIHQWPATLVQPVGSPLSLECTVEGTSNPNLYWYRQAAGRGLQLLFYSVGIGQISSEVPQNLSASRPQDRQFILSSKKLLLSDSGFYLCACQDWGTNEKLFFGSGTQLSVL.

The chain couples TRBV30 to TRBJ2-7; no clear D gene. Trimming shortened V by 1 base and J by 7 bases, and 11 bases separated the two germline ends. The CDR3 is 12 residues long. The germline CDR1 and CDR2 sequences are GTSNPN and SVGIG (reference sequence). As DNA, the CDR3 is TGTGCCTGGAGTGATTCCCTTCGGGAGCAGTACTTC. Amino acid sequence: CAWSDSLREQYF. Filled out from reference TRBV30 and TRBJ2-7, the complete variable domain reads SQTIHQWPATLVQPVGSPLSLECTVEGTSNPNLYWYRQAAGRGLQLLFYSVGIGQISSEVPQNLSASRPQDRQFILSSKKLLLSDSGFYLCAWSDSLREQYFGPGTRLTVT.

The chain recombines TRBV11-2 with TRBJ2-7; TRBD1 matches at 7 bases. Germline V gives CDR1 SGHAT, CDR2 FQNNGV. CDR3 length: 16 amino acids. Unmatched junction bases numbered 11, after V lost 4 bases and J lost 2 bases. The CDR3: CASSSARGSLTYEQYF. In nucleotides, the CDR3 is TGTGCCAGCAGCTCCGCCAGGGGGAGTTTAACCTACGAGCAGTACTTC.

The genes are TRBV28 and TRBJ2-5; D is undetermined. The CDR3 consists of 12 residues. Trimming took off 7 bases at V and 1 base at J, with 7 bases between the two ends. The germline V gene has CDR1 MDHEN and CDR2 SYDVKM. The CDR3: CASTPFQETQYF. CDR3 bases: TGTGCCAGCACGCCCTTCCAAGAGACCCAGTACTTC.